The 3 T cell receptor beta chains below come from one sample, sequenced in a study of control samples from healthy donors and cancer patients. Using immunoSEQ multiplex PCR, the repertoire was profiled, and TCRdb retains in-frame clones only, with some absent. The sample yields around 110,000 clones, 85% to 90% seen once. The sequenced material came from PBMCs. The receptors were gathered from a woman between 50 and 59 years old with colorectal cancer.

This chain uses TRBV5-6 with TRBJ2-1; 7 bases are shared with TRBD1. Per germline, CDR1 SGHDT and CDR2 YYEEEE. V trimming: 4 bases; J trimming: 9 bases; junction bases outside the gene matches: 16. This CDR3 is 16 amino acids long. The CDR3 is CASSRLPGQSTSEQFF. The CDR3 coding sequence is TGTGCCAGCAGCCGACTACCGGGACAGAGTACATCTGAGCAGTTCTTC.

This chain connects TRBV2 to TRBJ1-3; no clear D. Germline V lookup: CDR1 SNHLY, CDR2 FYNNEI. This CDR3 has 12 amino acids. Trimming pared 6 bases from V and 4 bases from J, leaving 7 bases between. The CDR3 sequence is CASREGGNTIYF. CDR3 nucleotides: TGTGCCAGCAGGGAGGGCGGAAACACCATATATTTT.

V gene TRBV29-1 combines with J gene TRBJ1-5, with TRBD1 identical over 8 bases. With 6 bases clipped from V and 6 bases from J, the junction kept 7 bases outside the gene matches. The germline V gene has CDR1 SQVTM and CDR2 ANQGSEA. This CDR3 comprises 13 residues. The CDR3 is CSVGRGLCQPQHF. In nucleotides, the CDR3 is TGCAGCGTGGGCAGGGGGCTATGTCAGCCCCAGCATTTT.